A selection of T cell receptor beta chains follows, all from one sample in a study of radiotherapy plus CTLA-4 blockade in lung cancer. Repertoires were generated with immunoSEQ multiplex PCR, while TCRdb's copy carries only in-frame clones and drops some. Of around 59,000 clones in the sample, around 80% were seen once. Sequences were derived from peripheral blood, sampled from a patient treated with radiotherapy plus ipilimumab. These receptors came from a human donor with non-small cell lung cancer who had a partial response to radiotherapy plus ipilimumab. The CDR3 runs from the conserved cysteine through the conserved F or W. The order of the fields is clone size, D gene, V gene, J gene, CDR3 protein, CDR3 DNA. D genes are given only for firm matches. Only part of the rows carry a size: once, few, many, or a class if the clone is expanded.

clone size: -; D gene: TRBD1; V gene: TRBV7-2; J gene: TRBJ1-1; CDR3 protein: CASRRNRGQGGTEAFF; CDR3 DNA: TGTGCCAGCAGACGTAACAGGGGGCAAGGGGGCACTGAAGCTTTCTTT
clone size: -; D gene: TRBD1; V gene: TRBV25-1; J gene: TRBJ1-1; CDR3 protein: CASSGRQGLNTEAFF; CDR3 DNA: TGTGCCAGCAGTGGAAGACAGGGGTTGAACACTGAAGCTTTCTTT
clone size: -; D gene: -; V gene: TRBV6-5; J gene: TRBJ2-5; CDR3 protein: CASRGPPGVETQYF; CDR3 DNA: TGTGCCAGTAGAGGACCTCCAGGGGTAGAGACCCAGTACTTC
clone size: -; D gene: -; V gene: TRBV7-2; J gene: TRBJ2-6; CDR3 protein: CASSSSGSGANVLTF; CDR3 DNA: TGTGCCAGCAGTAGCTCTGGCTCTGGGGCCAACGTCCTGACTTTC
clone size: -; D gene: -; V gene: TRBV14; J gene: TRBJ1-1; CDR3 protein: CASSPHRVMNTEAFF; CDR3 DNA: TGTGCCAGCAGCCCACACAGGGTCATGAACACTGAAGCTTTCTTT
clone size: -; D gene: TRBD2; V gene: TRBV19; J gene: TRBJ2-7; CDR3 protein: CASSIGAGDSYEQYF; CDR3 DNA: TGTGCCAGTAGTATAGGGGCGGGGGACTCCTACGAGCAGTACTTC
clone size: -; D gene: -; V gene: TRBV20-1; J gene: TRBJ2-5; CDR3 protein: CSARVPGEQYF; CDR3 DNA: TGCAGTGCTAGAGTCCCCGGGGAGCAGTACTTC
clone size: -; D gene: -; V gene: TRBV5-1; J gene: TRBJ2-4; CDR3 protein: CASSLDIAKNIQYF; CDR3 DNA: TGCGCCAGCAGCTTGGATATAGCCAAAAACATTCAGTACTTC
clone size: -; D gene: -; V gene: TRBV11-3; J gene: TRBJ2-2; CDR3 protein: CASSLVPGTGELFF; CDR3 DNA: TGTGCCAGCAGCTTAGTCCCGGGCACCGGGGAGCTGTTTTTT
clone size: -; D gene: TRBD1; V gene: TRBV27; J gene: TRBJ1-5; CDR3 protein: CASKQDRGFNQPQHF; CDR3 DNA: TGTGCCAGCAAGCAGGACAGGGGCTTCAATCAGCCCCAGCATTTT
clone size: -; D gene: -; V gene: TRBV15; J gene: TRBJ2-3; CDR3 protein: CATSRGGANTDTQYF; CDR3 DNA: TGTGCCACCAGCAGAGGGGGAGCCAACACAGATACGCAGTATTTT
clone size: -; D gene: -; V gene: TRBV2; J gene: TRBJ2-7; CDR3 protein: CARRSPSSYEQYF; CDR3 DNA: TGTGCCAGACGGTCACCGAGCTCCTACGAGCAGTACTTC
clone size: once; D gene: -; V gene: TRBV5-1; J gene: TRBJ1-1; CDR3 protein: CASSPRHADNTEAFF; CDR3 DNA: TGCGCCAGCTCTCCCCGTCACGCGGATAACACTGAAGCTTTCTTT
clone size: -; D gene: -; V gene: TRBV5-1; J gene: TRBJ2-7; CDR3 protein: CASSTDSRYEQYF; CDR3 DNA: TGCGCCAGCAGCACGGACAGCCGCTACGAGCAGTACTTC
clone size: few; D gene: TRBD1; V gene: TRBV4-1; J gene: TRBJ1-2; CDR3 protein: CASSPAGQGDYGYTF; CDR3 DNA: TGCGCCAGCAGCCCTGCGGGACAGGGGGACTATGGCTACACCTTC
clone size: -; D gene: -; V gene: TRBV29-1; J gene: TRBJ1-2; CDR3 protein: CSVGGSQRGRQGYTF; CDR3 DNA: TGCAGCGTGGGAGGTTCACAGCGAGGTCGTCAGGGCTACACCTTC
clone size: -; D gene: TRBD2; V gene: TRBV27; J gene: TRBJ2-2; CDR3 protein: CASTRAGTGELFF; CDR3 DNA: TGTGCCAGCACCCGAGCGGGGACCGGGGAGCTGTTTTTT
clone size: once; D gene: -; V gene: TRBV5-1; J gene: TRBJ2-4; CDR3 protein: CASTQEGRPLDIQYF; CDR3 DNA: TGCGCCAGCACCCAGGAGGGCAGGCCGCTTGACATTCAGTACTTC
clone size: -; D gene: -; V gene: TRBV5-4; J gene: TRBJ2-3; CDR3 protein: CASSLGLDTQYF; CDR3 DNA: TGTGCCAGCAGCTTGGGTCTAGATACGCAGTATTTT
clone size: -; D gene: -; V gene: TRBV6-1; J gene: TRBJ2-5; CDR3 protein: CASSEPGVSQETQYF; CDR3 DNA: TGTGCCAGCAGTGAGCCAGGGGTCAGCCAAGAGACCCAGTACTTC
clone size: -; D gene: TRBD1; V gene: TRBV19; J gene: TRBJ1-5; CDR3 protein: CASSMETGTGSLNNQPQHF; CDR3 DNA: TGTGCCAGTAGTATGGAGACCGGGACAGGGTCCCTTAACAATCAGCCCCAGCATTTT
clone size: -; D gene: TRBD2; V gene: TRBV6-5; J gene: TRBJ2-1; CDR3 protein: CASSYSSGENNEQFF; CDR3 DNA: TGTGCCAGCAGTTACTCTAGCGGGGAGAACAATGAGCAGTTCTTC
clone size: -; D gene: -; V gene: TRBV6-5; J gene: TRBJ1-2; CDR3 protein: CASSPGVGGYTF; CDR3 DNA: TGTGCCAGCAGTCCCGGGGTGGGGGGCTACACCTTC
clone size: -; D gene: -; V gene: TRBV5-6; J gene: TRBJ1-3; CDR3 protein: CASSPPYENTIYF; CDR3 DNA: TGTGCCAGCAGCCCACCCTACGAAAACACCATATATTTT
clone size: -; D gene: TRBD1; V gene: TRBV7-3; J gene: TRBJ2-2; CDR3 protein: CASRRQGNTGELFF; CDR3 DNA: TGTGCCAGCAGGCGACAGGGTAACACCGGGGAGCTGTTTTTT
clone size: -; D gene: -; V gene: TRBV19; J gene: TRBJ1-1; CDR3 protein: CASSIGGRLEAFF; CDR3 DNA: TGTGCCAGTAGTATCGGGGGACGCCTTGAAGCTTTCTTT
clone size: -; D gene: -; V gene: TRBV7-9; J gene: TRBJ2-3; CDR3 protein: CASSLAAGGKSTDTQYF; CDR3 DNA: TGTGCCAGCAGCTTAGCGGCAGGGGGGAAGTCCACAGATACGCAGTATTTT